This T cell receptor (beta chain) was retrieved from a study of TIL therapy for anti-PD-1-resistant metastatic lung cancer. For the study at large: Tumors had a median PD-L1 proportion score of approximately 6.4%. Median tumor mutation burden was 1.5 mutations per megabase. Points from the study as a whole: Patients were highly selected, enriched for treatment-naive, never-smoker and oncogene-addicted cases.

Germline V gives CDR1 MNHEY, CDR2 SVGAGI. Trimming took 2 bases from V and 9 from J, leaving 14 bases between them. CDR3 size: 15 residues. The immunoSEQ assay was v3. The repertoire was sequenced with immunoSEQ multiplex PCR; TCRdb's copy has only in-frame clones and lacks some. Of about 60,000 clones in the sample, roughly 84% are singletons; the top ten hold 2.5% to 3%. The time point was: pre-treatment sample, taken before nivolumab and TIL therapy. Patients were adults with stage 4 NSCLC. This clone has more than one count but fewer than ten. Its matching antigen is unknown. This TCR was recovered from a person between 25 and 79 years old with non-small cell lung cancer. The V call is TRBV6-5, the J call TRBJ1-6; maybe TRBD1 (5 bases). The material was blood, obtained at baseline. CDR3 coding DNA: TGTGCCAGCAGTTACGGGGGAGAGGGGAGTTCACCCCTCCACTTT. Translating it yields CASSYGGEGSSPLHF.